These 30 T cell receptor beta chains share one sample of origin, sequenced in a study of blood T cell repertoires in COVID-19. The table came from immunoSEQ multiplex PCR; TCRdb's copy has only in-frame clones and leaves some out. The sample lists some 220,000 clones; 65% to 90% were seen once. What was sequenced was peripheral blood. These receptors were collected from a man over 45 with COVID-19, enrolled during active disease.

This chain connects TRBV10-2 to TRBJ1-3; D perhaps matches TRBD1 (5 bases). The germline V gene encodes CDR1 WSHSY and CDR2 SAAADI. The V and J ends lost 6 bases and 1 base respectively, with 10 bases between them. CDR3 size: 14 residues. DNA for the CDR3: TGCGCCAGCAGAGCAGGGATTTCTGGAAACACCATATATTTT. The encoded protein is CASRAGISGNTIYF.

This chain uses TRBV14 with TRBJ1-3; weak D call: TRBD1 (6 bases). Trimming took 4 bases from V and 2 from J, leaving 12 bases between them. CDR1 is SGHDN and CDR2 is FVKESK in the germline V gene. The CDR3 totals 15 residues. The CDR3 region is CASSLNRVAGNTIYF. Written as DNA, the CDR3 is TGTGCCAGCAGCCTGAACAGGGTCGCTGGAAACACCATATATTTT.

The chain links TRBV4-1 to TRBJ2-5, with 10 bases matching TRBD1. Germline CDR1 MGHRA, CDR2 YSYEKL. The V gene end was trimmed by 0 bases and the J gene end by 0 bases; junction bases not matched to a gene: 7. The CDR3 runs to 18 residues. CDR3 sequence: CASSQDKGQGKYQETQYF. CDR3 sequence (DNA): TGCGCCAGCAGCCAAGATAAGGGACAGGGGAAGTACCAAGAGACCCAGTACTTC.

The V gene is TRBV18, the J gene TRBJ1-5; no clear D. Trimming left V 2 bases short and J 4 bases short, with 15 bases between. The CDR3 loop spans 16 amino acids. Germline V gene sequence: CDR1 KGHSH, CDR2 LQKENI. CDR3 residues: CASSPTAAGQNQPQHF. CDR3 sequence (DNA): TGTGCCAGCTCACCAACAGCGGCTGGTCAAAATCAGCCCCAGCATTTT. Using reference TRBV18 and TRBJ1-5 for the parts outside the CDR3, the full variable domain is NAGVMQNPRHLVRRRGQEARLRCSPMKGHSHVYWYRQLPEEGLKFMVYLQKENIIDESGMPKERFSAEFPKEGPSILRIQQVVRGDSAAYFCASSPTAAGQNQPQHFGDGTRLSIL.

This clone was counted only a few times. The V gene is TRBV4-3, the J gene TRBJ2-2, with TRBD2 as a possible D gene (5 bases). The CDR3 totals 19 residues. V dropped 1 base and J dropped 1 base, with 19 bases sitting between them. CDR1 is LGHNA, CDR2 YSLEER, per germline. In nucleotides, the CDR3 is TGCGCCAGCAGCCAAGTAGGTATTGGGCGGGCTATGAACACCGGGGAGCTGTTTTTT. This sequence encodes CASSQVGIGRAMNTGELFF.

This clone was counted a few times. This chain's CDR3 is CASSSTGQPYF. For the CDR3, the DNA is TGTGCCAGCAGCTCGACAGGACAGCCCTACTTC. The rearrangement uses TRBV7-2 and TRBJ2-5; D might be TRBD1 (6 bases). Trimming pared 4 bases from V and 14 bases from J, leaving 14 bases between. Germline loops: CDR1 SGHTA, CDR2 FQGNSA. The CDR3 is 11 amino acids.

This chain connects TRBV28 to TRBJ2-5, with 11 bases aligning to TRBD2. This CDR3 is 17 amino acids long. Germline assignment: CDR1 MDHEN and CDR2 SYDVKM. With V trimmed by 3 bases and J by 4 bases, 10 bases remained unmatched. CDR3 residues: CASSLPTSGGRRETQYF. CDR3 nucleotide sequence: TGTGCCAGCAGTTTGCCCACTAGCGGGGGAAGACGAGAGACCCAGTACTTC.

The chain has TRBV5-1 and TRBJ2-3; 7 bases map to TRBD1. The V gene's germline CDR1 is SGHRS and CDR2 YFSETQ. The CDR3 contains 15 residues. The junction had 8 bases not matched to a gene; V was cut back by 7 bases and J by 0 bases. CDR3 region: CASGRDSSSTDTQYF. The CDR3 DNA is TGCGCCAGCGGCCGGGACAGCTCTAGCACAGATACGCAGTATTTT.

This chain links TRBV24-1 with TRBJ2-7; D unclear. CDR3 size: 14 residues. V was cut by 5 bases and J by 6 bases, with 16 bases left in between. From germline, CDR1 is KGHDR and CDR2 SFDVKD. The CDR3 coding sequence is TGTGCCACCAGTGCACGTCTAGGCCCTTTCGAGCAGTACTTC. Its protein is CATSARLGPFEQYF.

In its sample, this clone was seen once. The chain carries TRBV7-8 and TRBJ2-1; D possibly corresponds to TRBD1 (6 bases). The CDR3 spans 13 residues. V lost 5 bases and J 6 bases, leaving 11 bases between the germline ends. From germline, CDR1 is SGHVS and CDR2 FQNEAQ. The CDR3 nucleotides are TGTGCCAGCAGCCAAACAGGGCTCAATGAGCAGTTCTTC. It codes for CASSQTGLNEQFF.

Only a few counts were recorded for this clone. The rearrangement joins TRBV7-3 to TRBJ2-5; D call uncertain. The CDR3 contains 14 residues. CDR1 and CDR2 from the germline V gene are SGHTA and FQGTGA. Trimming stripped 2 bases from V and 1 base from J, with 8 bases between. The CDR3: CASSLFGVQETQYF. Written as DNA, the CDR3 is TGTGCCAGCAGCTTATTTGGAGTCCAAGAGACCCAGTACTTC.

The V and J genes are TRBV14 and TRBJ1-4; no definite D call. This CDR3 is built from 14 residues. V lost 1 base and J lost 6, with 9 bases in between. CDR1 and CDR2 (germline): SGHDN, FVKESK. The CDR3 nucleotides are TGTGCCAGCAGCCAAGGCCCGGGATATGAAAAACTGTTTTTT. This sequence encodes CASSQGPGYEKLFF. Supplemented by reference TRBV14 and TRBJ1-4, the full variable domain reads EAGVTQFPSHSVIEKGQTVTLRCDPISGHDNLYWYRRVMGKEIKFLLHFVKESKQDESGMPNNRFLAERTGGTYSTLKVQPAELEDSGVYFCASSQGPGYEKLFFGSGTQLSVL.

The chain employs TRBV7-9 and TRBJ1-1; D is possibly TRBD1 (5 bases). There are 12 residues in the CDR3. The V gene's germline CDR1 is SEHNR and CDR2 FQNEAQ (reference sequence). V was pared by 6 bases and J by 6 bases, with 11 bases between. The CDR3 DNA reads as TGTGCCAGCAGTTCAGGGTTCCCTGAAGCTTTCTTT. Residues: CASSSGFPEAFF.

The gene calls are TRBV3-1 (or the pseudogene TRBV3-2) and TRBJ2-7; 9 bases align to TRBD2. This CDR3 is built from 15 residues. The ends lost 4 bases at V and 7 bases at J; junction bases unmatched: 11. CDR1 is LGHDT, CDR2 YNNKEL, per germline (reference sequence). Here the CDR3 DNA reads TGTGCCAGCAGCCCTTTCGGTCTAGCGGGGTTAGAGCAGTACTTC. It specifies CASSPFGLAGLEQYF.

This clone was observed a handful of times. The genes are TRBV27 and TRBJ2-7, with D possibly matching TRBD2 (6 bases). This CDR3 comprises 15 residues. Deletions cut 6 bases from V and 2 bases from J, with 17 bases between. CDR1 and CDR2 (germline): MNHEY, SMNVEV (reference sequence). As DNA, the CDR3 is TGTGCCAGCAGCCTATGGGCGGGAATTCCCTACGAGCAGTACTTC. It codes for CASSLWAGIPYEQYF.

CDR3: CASSSQATQPQHF. CDR3 DNA sequence: TGTGCCAGCAGCTCACAGGCGACTCAGCCCCAGCATTTT. The V call is TRBV5-5, the J call TRBJ1-5, with D possibly matching TRBD1 (5 bases). Germline values: CDR1 SGHKS, CDR2 YYEKEE (reference sequence). This CDR3 comprises 13 residues. V was shortened by 3 bases and J by 6 bases, with 10 bases between the two germline ends.

The rearrangement uses TRBV2 and TRBJ2-5; perhaps TRBD2 as D (6 bases). V shed 5 bases and J shed 5 bases, with 12 bases lying between them. The CDR3 has 13 residues. The germline V gene encodes CDR1 SNHLY and CDR2 FYNNEI. This CDR3 reads CASSPGRRETQYF. In DNA form, the CDR3 reads TGTGCCAGCAGTCCCGGGAGACGGGAGACCCAGTACTTC.

The rearrangement joins TRBV2 to TRBJ2-2; D not certain. The CDR3 runs 16 residues. CDR1 is SNHLY and CDR2 is FYNNEI in the germline V gene. The V end was cut by 6 bases, the J end by 0 bases, with 14 bases between. The CDR3 bases are TGTGCCAGCAGGTGGCGAGTACTATCGAACACCGGGGAGCTGTTTTTT. Protein: CASRWRVLSNTGELFF.

This clone turned up a few times. The V and J genes are TRBV27 and TRBJ1-6, with a tentative D call TRBD1 (5 bases). The CDR3 has 13 residues. Trimming stripped 2 bases from V and 8 bases from J, with 7 bases between. Germline-derived CDR1 and CDR2 are MNHEY and SMNVEV (reference sequence). CDR3 DNA: TGTGCCAGCAGTTTAAAGGGGTATTCACCCCTCCACTTT. It encodes CASSLKGYSPLHF.

The chain recombines TRBV6-5 with TRBJ2-2, with 7 bases fitting TRBD1. Germline V gene data show CDR1 as MNHEY and CDR2 as SVGAGI. V gave up 6 bases and J gave up 7 bases; unmatched junction bases: 8. The CDR3 totals 14 residues. CDR3 residues: CASRQRDSSGELFF. The DNA for the CDR3 is TGTGCCAGCAGGCAACGGGACAGTAGCGGGGAGCTGTTTTTT.

The V call is TRBV19, the J call TRBJ2-2; 11 bases align to TRBD1. The CDR3 is 15 amino acids. Germline V lookup: CDR1 LNHDA, CDR2 SQIVND (reference sequence). V trimming: 6 bases; J trimming: 7 bases; junction bases outside the gene matches: 7. CDR3 nucleotides: TGTGCCAGTAGAACGGACAGGGGGCTGAACGGGGAGCTGTTTTTT. Protein product: CASRTDRGLNGELFF. Full variable domain (remainder filled in from reference TRBV19 and TRBJ2-2): DGGITQSPKYLFRKEGQNVTLSCEQNLNHDAMYWYRQDPGQGLRLIYYSQIVNDFQKGDIAEGYSVSREKKESFPLTVTSAQKNPTAFYLCASRTDRGLNGELFFGEGSRLTVL.

The chain links TRBV4-1 to TRBJ1-5; the match to TRBD1 covers 7 bases. Losses at the gene ends were 4 bases for V and 4 bases for J; bases not matched to a gene: 7. The CDR3 consists of 15 residues. The V gene's germline CDR1 is MGHRA and CDR2 YSYEKL. The DNA of the CDR3 is TGCGCCAGCAGCCCCGTGAGGGGGCGAAATCAGCCCCAGCATTTT. Translating gives CASSPVRGRNQPQHF.

The chain couples TRBV28 to TRBJ2-1; TRBD2 agrees at 9 bases. Losses at the gene ends were 7 bases for V and 9 bases for J; bases not matched to a gene: 13. The CDR3 length is 15 residues. Germline V gene sequence: CDR1 MDHEN, CDR2 SYDVKM. This CDR3 is CASTKGRGGKVEQFF. CDR3 bases: TGTGCCAGCACCAAGGGGCGGGGGGGCAAGGTTGAGCAGTTCTTC.

The V gene is TRBV4-3, the J gene TRBJ2-5, with 8 bases matching TRBD2. V gave up 4 bases and J gave up 5 bases; unmatched junction bases: 3. CDR1 and CDR2 (germline): LGHNA, YSLEER. This CDR3 is 13 amino acids long. The CDR3 DNA follows: TGCGCCAGCAGCCCCAGCGGGGGTGAGACCCAGTACTTC. Its protein is CASSPSGGETQYF.

The V gene is TRBV2, the J gene TRBJ2-3; possible D gene TRBD2, 6 bases. V dropped 6 bases and J dropped 1 base, with 8 bases sitting between them. The CDR3 has 13 residues. Germline V gives CDR1 SNHLY, CDR2 FYNNEI. CDR3 bases: TGTGCCAGCAGCCGCGGGGGCACAGATACGCAGTATTTT. This encodes CASSRGGTDTQYF.

The rearrangement joins TRBV7-9 to TRBJ1-3; 7 positions agree with TRBD1. Germline CDR1 reads SEHNR; CDR2 reads FQNEAQ (reference sequence). V dropped 5 bases and J dropped 5; count of bases not matched to a gene: 9. The CDR3 is 15 residues long. CDR3 nucleotide sequence: TGTGCCAGCAGCCAACAGGGGTTTGAACGAAACACCATATATTTT. Encoded protein: CASSQQGFERNTIYF.

The count of this clone is one. The chain uses TRBV19 and TRBJ2-2, with a possible D match to TRBD1 (6 bases). This CDR3 is built from 15 residues. CDR1 and CDR2 from the germline V gene are LNHDA and SQIVND (reference sequence). The V gene lost 4 bases and the J gene lost 2 bases, with 11 bases spanning the gap. The DNA for the CDR3 is TGTGCCAGTAGTACGCCGGGACACAACACCGGGGAGCTGTTTTTT. Its protein product is CASSTPGHNTGELFF.

This chain links TRBV6-5 with TRBJ2-7; 10 bases match TRBD2. Trimming at V came to 6 bases and at J to 3 bases, leaving 5 bases not matched to a gene. Germline CDR1 MNHEY, CDR2 SVGAGI. This CDR3 is 14 amino acids long. CDR3 residues: CASSTSGDGYEQYF. The DNA for the CDR3 is TGTGCCAGCAGCACTAGCGGGGACGGCTACGAGCAGTACTTC.

This chain connects TRBV5-4 to TRBJ2-3; 7 bases are shared with TRBD2. The V segment lost 0 bases and the J segment 2 bases; nucleotides outside the gene matches: 6. Germline V gene sequence: CDR1 SGHNT, CDR2 YYREEE (reference sequence). CDR3 length: 16 amino acids. In DNA, the CDR3 is TGTGCCAGCAGCTTGGGGTCTAGCGGACACACAGATACGCAGTATTTT. Translated, it gives CASSLGSSGHTDTQYF.

The rearrangement uses TRBV7-9 and TRBJ1-5; D is undetermined. The CDR3 sequence is 15 residues long. V lost 2 bases and J lost 3, with 11 bases in between. Germline CDR1 is SEHNR and CDR2 is FQNEAQ (reference sequence). For the CDR3, the DNA is TGTGCCAGCAGCTTATCTGGAGGGAACAATCAGCCCCAGCATTTT. Translating it yields CASSLSGGNNQPQHF.